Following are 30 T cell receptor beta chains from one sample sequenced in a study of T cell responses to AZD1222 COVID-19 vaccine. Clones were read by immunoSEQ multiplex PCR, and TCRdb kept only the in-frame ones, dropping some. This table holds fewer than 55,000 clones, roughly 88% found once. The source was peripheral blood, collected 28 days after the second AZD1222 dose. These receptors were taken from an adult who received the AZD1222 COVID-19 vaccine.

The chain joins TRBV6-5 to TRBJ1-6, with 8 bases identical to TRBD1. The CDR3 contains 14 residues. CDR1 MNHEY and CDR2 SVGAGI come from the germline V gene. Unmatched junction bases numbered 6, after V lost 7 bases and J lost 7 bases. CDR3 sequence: CASKQDRANSPLHF. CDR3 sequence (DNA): TGTGCCAGCAAACAGGACAGGGCCAATTCACCCCTCCACTTT.

CDR3 loop: CASSLGPNEKLFF. CDR3 sequence (DNA): TGTGCCAGCAGCTTGGGGCCTAATGAAAAACTGTTTTTT. The genes are TRBV5-4 and TRBJ1-4; D is unclear. The CDR3 is 13 amino acids. Trimming shortened V by 0 bases and J by 3 bases, and 3 bases separated the two germline ends. CDR1 SGHNT and CDR2 YYREEE come from the germline V gene (reference sequence).

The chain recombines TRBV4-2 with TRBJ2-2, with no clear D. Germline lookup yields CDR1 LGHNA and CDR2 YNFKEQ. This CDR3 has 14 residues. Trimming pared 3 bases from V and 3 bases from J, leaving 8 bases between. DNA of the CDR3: TGTGCCAGCAGCCACTCTCGATACACCGGGGAGCTGTTTTTT. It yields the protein CASSHSRYTGELFF.

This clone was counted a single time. The CDR3 DNA reads TGTGCCAGCAGCTTAGCCCCGGAAGGGGCGTATGTTAATTCACCCCTCCACTTT. Residues: CASSLAPEGAYVNSPLHF. The V gene is TRBV7-2, the J gene TRBJ1-6; the D gene is possibly TRBD1 (5 bases). V shed 0 bases and J shed 6 bases, with 18 bases lying between them. Germline V CDR1 and CDR2: SGHTA, FQGNSA. This CDR3 has 18 residues.

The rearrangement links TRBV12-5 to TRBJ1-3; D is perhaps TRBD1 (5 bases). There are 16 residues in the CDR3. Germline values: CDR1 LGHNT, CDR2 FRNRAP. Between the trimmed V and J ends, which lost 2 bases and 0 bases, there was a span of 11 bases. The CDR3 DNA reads TGTGCTAGTGGTTTGCTAGGGGACCGCTCTGGAAACACCATATATTTT. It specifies CASGLLGDRSGNTIYF.

DNA of the CDR3: TGTGCCAGCACCCAAGGGACAGTCCCATACTACGAGCAGTACTTC. The encoded protein is CASTQGTVPYYEQYF. The chain recombines TRBV13 with TRBJ2-7; the match to TRBD1 covers 7 bases. CDR1 and CDR2 from the germline V gene are PRHDT and FYEKMQ (reference sequence). V was clipped by 7 bases and J by 3 bases; unmatched bases: 12. The CDR3 covers 15 residues.

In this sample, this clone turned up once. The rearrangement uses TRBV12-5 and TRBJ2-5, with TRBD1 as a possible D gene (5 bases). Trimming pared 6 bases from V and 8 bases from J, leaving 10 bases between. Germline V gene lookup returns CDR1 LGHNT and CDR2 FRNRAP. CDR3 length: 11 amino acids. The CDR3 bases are TGTGCTAGTGGCAAGCAGGGTACCCAGTACTTC. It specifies CASGKQGTQYF.

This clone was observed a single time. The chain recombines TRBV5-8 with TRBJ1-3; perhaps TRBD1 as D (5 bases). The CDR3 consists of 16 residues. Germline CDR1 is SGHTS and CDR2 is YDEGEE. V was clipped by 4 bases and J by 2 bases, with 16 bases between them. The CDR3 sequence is CASSGEGLRAGNTIYF. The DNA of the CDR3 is TGTGCCAGCAGCGGAGAGGGACTCCGCGCTGGAAACACCATATATTTT.

The CDR3 reads CASTPGGAVHEQYF. The DNA for the CDR3 is TGTGCCAGCACCCCCGGGGGGGCCGTCCACGAGCAGTACTTC. V and J are TRBV6-5 and TRBJ2-7, with 8 bases identical to TRBD2. The V segment lost 7 bases and the J segment 5 bases; nucleotides outside the gene matches: 10. Looked up from germline, CDR1 is MNHEY and CDR2 is SVGAGI. CDR3 size: 14 residues.

The CDR3 nucleotides read TGTGCCAGCAGTCAGTCGGGGGCCAGGAACACTGAAGCTTTCTTT. Encoded protein: CASSQSGARNTEAFF. This chain links TRBV6-5 with TRBJ1-1, with a tentative D call TRBD1 (6 bases). This CDR3 is 15 amino acids long. Germline assignment: CDR1 MNHEY and CDR2 SVGAGI. V dropped 5 bases and J dropped 1 base, with 14 bases sitting between them.

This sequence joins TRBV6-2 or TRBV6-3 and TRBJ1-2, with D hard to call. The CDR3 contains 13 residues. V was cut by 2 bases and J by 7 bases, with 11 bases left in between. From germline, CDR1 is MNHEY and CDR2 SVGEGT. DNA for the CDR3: TGTGCCAGCAGTTACGGGTGGCCCGGTGGCTACACCTTC. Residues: CASSYGWPGGYTF.

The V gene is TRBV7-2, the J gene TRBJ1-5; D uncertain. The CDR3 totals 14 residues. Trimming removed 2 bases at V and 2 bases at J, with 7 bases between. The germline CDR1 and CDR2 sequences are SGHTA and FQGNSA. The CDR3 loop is CASSLSFGNQPQHF. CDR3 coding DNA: TGTGCCAGCAGCTTATCGTTCGGCAATCAGCCCCAGCATTTT.

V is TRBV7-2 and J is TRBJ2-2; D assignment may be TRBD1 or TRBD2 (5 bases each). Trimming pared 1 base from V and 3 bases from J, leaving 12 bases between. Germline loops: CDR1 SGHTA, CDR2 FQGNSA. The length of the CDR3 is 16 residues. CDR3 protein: CASSLVPGRYTGELFF. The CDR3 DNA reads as TGTGCCAGCAGCTTAGTGCCGGGGCGATACACCGGGGAGCTGTTTTTT. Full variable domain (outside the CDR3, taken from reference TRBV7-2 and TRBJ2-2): GAGVSQSPSNKVTEKGKDVELRCDPISGHTALYWYRQSLGQGLEFLIYFQGNSAPDKSGLPSDRFSAERTGGSVSTLTIQRTQQEDSAVYLCASSLVPGRYTGELFFGEGSRLTVL.

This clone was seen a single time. In DNA, the CDR3 is TGTGCCAGCAGTTACGACGGGGGGGTAAGTGAGCAGTTCTTC. This translates into CASSYDGGVSEQFF. The chain carries TRBV6-2 or TRBV6-3 and TRBJ2-1, with 8 bases lining up with TRBD2. The CDR3 loop spans 14 amino acids. After removal of 2 bases from V and 9 bases from J, the junction contained 6 bases not matched to a gene. Germline V lookup: CDR1 MNHEY, CDR2 SVGEGT.

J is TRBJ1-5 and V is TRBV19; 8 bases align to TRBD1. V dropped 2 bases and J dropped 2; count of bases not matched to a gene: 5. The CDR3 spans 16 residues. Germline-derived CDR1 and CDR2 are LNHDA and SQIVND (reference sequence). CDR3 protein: CASSIRQGSRNQPQHF. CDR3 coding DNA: TGTGCCAGTAGTATAAGACAGGGGAGTCGCAATCAGCCCCAGCATTTT.

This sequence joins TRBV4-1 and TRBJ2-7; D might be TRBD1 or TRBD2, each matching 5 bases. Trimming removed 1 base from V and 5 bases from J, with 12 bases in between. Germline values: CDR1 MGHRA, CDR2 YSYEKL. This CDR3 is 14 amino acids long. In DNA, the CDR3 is TGCGCCAGCAGCCAAGTCGGCAGGGAGAACGAGCAGTACTTC. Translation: CASSQVGRENEQYF.

This chain's CDR3 is CASSSPGQFYTEAFF. CDR3 DNA: TGTGCCAGCAGCTCCCCGGGACAGTTTTACACTGAAGCTTTCTTT. The chain uses TRBV5-5 and TRBJ1-1, with 7 bases identical to TRBD1. The V and J ends lost 3 bases and 3 bases, in that order; junction bases with no gene match: 8. Germline V lookup: CDR1 SGHKS, CDR2 YYEKEE (reference sequence). This CDR3 spans 15 amino acids.

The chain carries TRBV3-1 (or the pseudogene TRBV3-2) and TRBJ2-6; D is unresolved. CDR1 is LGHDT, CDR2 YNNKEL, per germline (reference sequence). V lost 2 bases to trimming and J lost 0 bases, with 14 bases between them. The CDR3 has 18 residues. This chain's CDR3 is CASSQRTLALSGANVLTF. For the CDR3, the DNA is TGTGCCAGCAGCCAACGAACCCTCGCTCTCTCTGGGGCCAACGTCCTGACTTTC.

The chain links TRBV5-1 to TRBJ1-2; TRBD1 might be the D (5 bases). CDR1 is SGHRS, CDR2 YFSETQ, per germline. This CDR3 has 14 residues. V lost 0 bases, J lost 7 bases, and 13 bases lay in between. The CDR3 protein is CASSLDAGRGGYTF. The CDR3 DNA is TGCGCCAGCAGCTTGGACGCGGGACGAGGTGGCTACACCTTC.

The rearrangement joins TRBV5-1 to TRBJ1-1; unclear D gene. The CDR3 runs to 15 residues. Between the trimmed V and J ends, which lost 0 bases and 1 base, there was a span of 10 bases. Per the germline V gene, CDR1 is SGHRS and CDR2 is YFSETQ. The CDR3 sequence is CASSLDGNSNTEAFF. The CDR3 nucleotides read TGCGCCAGCAGCTTGGACGGGAACTCGAACACTGAAGCTTTCTTT. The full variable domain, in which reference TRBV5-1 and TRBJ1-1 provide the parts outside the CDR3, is KAGVTQTPRYLIKTRGQQVTLSCSPISGHRSVSWYQQTPGQGLQFLFEYFSETQRNKGNFPGRFSGRQFSNSRSEMNVSTLELGDSALYLCASSLDGNSNTEAFFGQGTRLTVV.

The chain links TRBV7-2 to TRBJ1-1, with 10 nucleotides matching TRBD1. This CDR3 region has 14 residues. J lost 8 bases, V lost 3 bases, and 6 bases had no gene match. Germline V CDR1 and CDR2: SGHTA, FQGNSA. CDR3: CASSFPDRGLEAFF. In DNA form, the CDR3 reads TGTGCCAGCAGCTTCCCGGACAGGGGGTTGGAAGCTTTCTTT.

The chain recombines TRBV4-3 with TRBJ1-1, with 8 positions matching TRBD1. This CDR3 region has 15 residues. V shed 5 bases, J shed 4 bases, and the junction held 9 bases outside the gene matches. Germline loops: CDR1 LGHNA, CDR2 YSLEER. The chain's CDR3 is CASSLEDRAGTEAFF. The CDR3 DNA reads TGCGCCAGCAGCTTGGAGGACAGGGCAGGCACTGAAGCTTTCTTT.

The CDR3 reads CASSSYGGGRYTF. In DNA, the CDR3 is TGTGCCAGCAGCTCCTACGGAGGGGGGCGCTACACCTTC. This chain uses TRBV7-2 with TRBJ1-2; tentative D call: TRBD1 (6 bases). Per the germline V gene, CDR1 is SGHTA and CDR2 is FQGNSA. This CDR3 is built from 13 residues. V lost 4 bases to trimming and J lost 9 bases, with 15 bases between them.

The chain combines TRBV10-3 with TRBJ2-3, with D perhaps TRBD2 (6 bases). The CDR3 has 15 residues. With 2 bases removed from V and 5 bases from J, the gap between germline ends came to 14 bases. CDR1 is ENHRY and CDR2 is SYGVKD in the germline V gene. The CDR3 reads CAISEGAGRGDTQYF. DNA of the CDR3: TGTGCCATCAGTGAGGGGGCGGGGCGGGGAGATACGCAGTATTTT.

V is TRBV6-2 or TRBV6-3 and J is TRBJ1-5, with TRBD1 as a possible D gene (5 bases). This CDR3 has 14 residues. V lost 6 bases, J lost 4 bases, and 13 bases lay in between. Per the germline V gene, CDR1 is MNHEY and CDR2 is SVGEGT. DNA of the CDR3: TGTGCCAGCAGGTACACCGGGGGAAATCAGCCCCAGCATTTT. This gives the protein CASRYTGGNQPQHF.

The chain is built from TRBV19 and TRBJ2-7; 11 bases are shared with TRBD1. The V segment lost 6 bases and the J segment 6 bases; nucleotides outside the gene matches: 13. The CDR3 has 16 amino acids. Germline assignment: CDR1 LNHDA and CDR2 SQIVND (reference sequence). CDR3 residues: CASSLSHGQGASEQYF. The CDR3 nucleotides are TGTGCCAGTAGCCTATCCCATGGACAGGGGGCTTCCGAGCAGTACTTC. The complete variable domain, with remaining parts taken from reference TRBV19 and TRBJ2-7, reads DGGITQSPKYLFRKEGQNVTLSCEQNLNHDAMYWYRQDPGQGLRLIYYSQIVNDFQKGDIAEGYSVSREKKESFPLTVTSAQKNPTAFYLCASSLSHGQGASEQYFGPGTRLTVT.

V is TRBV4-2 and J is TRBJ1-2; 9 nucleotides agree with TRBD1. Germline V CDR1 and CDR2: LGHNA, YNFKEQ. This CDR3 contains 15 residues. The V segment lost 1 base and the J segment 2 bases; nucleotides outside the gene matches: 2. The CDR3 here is CASSQATGGNYGYTF. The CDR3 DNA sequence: TGTGCCAGCAGCCAAGCGACAGGGGGGAACTATGGCTACACCTTC.

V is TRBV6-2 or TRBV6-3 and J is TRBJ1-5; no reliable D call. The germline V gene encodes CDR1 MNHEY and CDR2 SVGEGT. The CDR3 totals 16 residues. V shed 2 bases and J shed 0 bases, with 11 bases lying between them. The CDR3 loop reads CASSYGSSNSNQPQHF. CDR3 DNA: TGTGCCAGCAGTTACGGCTCCAGTAATAGCAATCAGCCCCAGCATTTT.

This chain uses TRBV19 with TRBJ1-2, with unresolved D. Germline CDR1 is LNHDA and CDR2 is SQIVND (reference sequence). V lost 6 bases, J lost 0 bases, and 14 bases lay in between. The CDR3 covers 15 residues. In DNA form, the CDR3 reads TGTGCCAGTAGGGGAGACCGAGCATCTAACTATGGCTACACCTTC. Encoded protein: CASRGDRASNYGYTF.

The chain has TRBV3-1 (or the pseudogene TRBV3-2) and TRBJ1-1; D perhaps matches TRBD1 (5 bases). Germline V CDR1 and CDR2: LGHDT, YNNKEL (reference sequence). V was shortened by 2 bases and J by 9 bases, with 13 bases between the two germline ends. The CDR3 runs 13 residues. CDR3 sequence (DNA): TGTGCCAGCAGCCAACCCCCCGGGGGTAAAGCTTTCTTT. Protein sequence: CASSQPPGGKAFF.